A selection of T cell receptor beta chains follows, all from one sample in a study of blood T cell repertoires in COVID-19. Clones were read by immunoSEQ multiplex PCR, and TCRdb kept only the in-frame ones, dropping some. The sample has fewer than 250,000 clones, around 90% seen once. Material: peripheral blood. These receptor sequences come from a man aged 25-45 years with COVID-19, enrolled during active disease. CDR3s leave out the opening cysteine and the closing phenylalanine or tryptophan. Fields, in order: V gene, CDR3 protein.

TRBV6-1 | ASSEGHTAEQY
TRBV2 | ASSPTSGVYNEQF
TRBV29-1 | SVRQTNTEAF
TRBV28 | ASSFGQPSNTIY
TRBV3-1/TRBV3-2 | ASSLGTGRTYNEQF
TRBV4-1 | ASSQGDGGVIRNEQF
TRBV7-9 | ASFGVIDKNTEAF
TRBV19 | ASSIDLYQETQY
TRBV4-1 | ASSQTRTETQY
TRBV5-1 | ASSSRQGNGEKLF
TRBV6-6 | ASSYPGRAYEQY
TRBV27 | ARRGTEGAYGYT
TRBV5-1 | ASSGGQGALIGTEAF
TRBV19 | ASSLRGRGLQPQH
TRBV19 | ASAHRGRGYT
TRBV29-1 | SVEESGTGATEAF
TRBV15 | ATSRESGGYNEQF
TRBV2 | ASSSGVQPQH
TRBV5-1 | ASSPGQGLQNTEAF
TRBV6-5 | ASSYSTETQY
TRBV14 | ASSQVWRSSGVAGELF
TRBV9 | ASSTGSTDTQY
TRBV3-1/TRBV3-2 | ASTQDPRGAGGPGVSDTQY
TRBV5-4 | ASRTSGDDYNEQF
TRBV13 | ASSHQGAGDTQY
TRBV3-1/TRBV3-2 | ASSQDLGATQY
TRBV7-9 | ASSRVSDRRNTEAF
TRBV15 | ATSRDRNTGSPLQETQY
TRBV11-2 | ATALGSNYGYT
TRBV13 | ASSSNRGGASYNEQF
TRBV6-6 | ASSLPSGGDNEQF
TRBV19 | ASTLDRGNSPLH
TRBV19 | ASSISGQGPEYSNQPQH
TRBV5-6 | ASSRGHRDTIY
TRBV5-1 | ASSLGGLEAF
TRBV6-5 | ASSYSRQSYEQY
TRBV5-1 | ASSLELAVAYNTGELF
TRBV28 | ASKAGQHNTEAF
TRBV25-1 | ASSEWGVTATAF
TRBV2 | ASSLASGNQPQH
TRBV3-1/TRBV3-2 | ASSVRGRRYGYT
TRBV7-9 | ASAPLGRTRELSGYT
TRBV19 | ASSSRQGRV
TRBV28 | ASRAGQGGFGYT
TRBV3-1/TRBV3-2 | ASSQDYGRNTEAF